In this sample, the clone carrying this T cell receptor beta chain turned up a few times. The library protocol tagged individual cDNA molecules with unique molecular identifiers. Via MiXCR, TCRdb re-called the 5' RACE reads, giving one row per CDR3 protein. The top ten hold approximately 1.1% of the sample, which has tens of thousands of distinct CDR3 sequences, approximately 12% seen once. From germline, CDR1 is KGHSH and CDR2 LQKENI. Trimming took 9 bases from V and 3 from J, leaving 14 bases between them. CDR3 length: 13 residues. These data originate in a study of early T cells in non-severe SARS-CoV-2 infection.

J is TRBJ1-2 and V is TRBV18; D gene uncertain. The sequence came from an adult who was a healthcare worker with PCR-confirmed SARS-CoV-2 infection or an uninfected control (not recorded which). The donor label of this sample is uncertain. The sequencing used whole blood, collected at baseline. CDR3 in amino acids: CASQPPEDYGYTF. CDR3 in DNA: TGTGCCAGTCAGCCCCCAGAGGACTATGGCTACACCTTC.